The next 28 T cell receptor beta chains were all read from a single sample in a study of beta chain features in type 1 diabetes. Study results and limitations: All four CD4+ subsets of Type 1 diabetes patients contained TCRB CDR3s that were moderately but significantly shorter.

Antigens of these TCRs are unknown. Of the isolated RNA, all was reverse transcribed, and so the sequenced material was expressed TCRB transcripts. Using immunoSEQ multiplex PCR, the repertoire was profiled, and TCRdb retains in-frame clones only, with some absent. The sample yields hundreds of thousands of clones, 15% seen once. Specimen: naive CD4+ T cells from blood. These receptors originate from a man aged 18 to 29 with type 1 diabetes.

The V call is TRBV11-2, the J call TRBJ2-7; possible D gene TRBD1, 5 bases. The CDR3 is made up of 14 amino acids. V was clipped by 2 bases and J by 4 bases, with 12 bases between them. CDR1 and CDR2 (germline): SGHAT, FQNNGV. CDR3 in DNA: TGTGCCAGCAGCTTAATACTTCAGGGTTACGAGCAGTACTTC. Amino acids: CASSLILQGYEQYF. Using reference TRBV11-2 and TRBJ2-7 for the parts outside the CDR3, the full variable domain is EAGVAQSPRYKIIEKRQSVAFWCNPISGHATLYWYQQILGQGPKLLIQFQNNGVVDDSQLPKDRFSAERLKGVDSTLKIQPAKLEDSAVYLCASSLILQGYEQYFGPGTRLTVT.

V usage is TRBV2 and J usage is TRBJ2-7; 10 bases fit TRBD1. The junction had 5 bases not matched to a gene; V was cut back by 6 bases and J by 3 bases. CDR3 length equals 14 residues. Germline V gene lookup returns CDR1 SNHLY and CDR2 FYNNEI. CDR3 protein: CASRRGQGLYEQYF. CDR3 sequence (DNA): TGTGCCAGCAGACGGGGACAGGGGCTCTACGAGCAGTACTTC.

This clone has a handful of counts. V and J are TRBV2 and TRBJ2-7, with D perhaps matching TRBD1 (6 bases). From germline, CDR1 is SNHLY and CDR2 FYNNEI. Trimming pared 11 bases from V and 6 bases from J, leaving 14 bases between. The CDR3 consists of 11 residues. CDR3 protein: CACNRASEQYF. The CDR3 nucleotides read TGTGCCTGCAACAGGGCCAGCGAGCAGTACTTC.

V and J are TRBV19 and TRBJ2-1, with TRBD2 matching 9 bases. From germline, CDR1 is LNHDA and CDR2 SQIVND (reference sequence). V shed 5 bases and J 8 bases; nucleotides not matched to a gene: 7. The CDR3 contains 14 residues. CDR3 in amino acids: CASSLVAGVDEQFF. In DNA form, the CDR3 reads TGTGCCAGTAGTTTGGTAGCGGGAGTCGATGAGCAGTTCTTC.

The chain is built from TRBV19 and TRBJ1-2; 8 bases align to TRBD1. Trimming took 5 bases from V and 3 from J; bases not matched to a gene: 14. CDR3 size: 17 residues. Germline CDR1 is LNHDA and CDR2 is SQIVND (reference sequence). CDR3 nucleotides: TGTGCCAGTAGTCCTTCCTGGACAGGGAGGGAGGACTATGGCTACACCTTC. Translated, it gives CASSPSWTGREDYGYTF.

V usage is TRBV4-3 and J usage is TRBJ1-1; possibly TRBD1 for D (5 bases). Germline CDR1 reads LGHNA; CDR2 reads YSLEER. V was shortened by 4 bases and J by 1 base, with 10 bases between the two germline ends. This CDR3 comprises 14 residues. The CDR3 nucleotides are TGCGCCAGCAGCCGATCCAGGGAGAACACTGAAGCTTTCTTT. Its translation: CASSRSRENTEAFF.

The rearrangement uses TRBV6-6 and TRBJ2-1; D remains unclear. Trimming removed 7 bases from V and 2 bases from J, with 6 bases in between. Per germline, CDR1 MNHNY and CDR2 SVGAGI (reference sequence). The CDR3 covers 12 residues. The CDR3 coding sequence is TGTGCCAGCACTCAGACCTACAATGAGCAGTTCTTC. It yields the protein CASTQTYNEQFF.

This clone was seen a handful of times. This rearrangement joins TRBV5-1 to TRBJ2-5; D might be TRBD1 (5 bases). There are 12 residues in the CDR3. Germline values: CDR1 SGHRS, CDR2 YFSETQ. V was clipped by 0 bases and J by 13 bases, with 13 bases between them. The CDR3: CASSLEGYPLYF. CDR3 coding DNA: TGCGCCAGCAGCTTGGAGGGGTACCCGTTGTACTTC.

This clone was seen a few times. This sequence joins TRBV11-1 and TRBJ2-1; D possibly corresponds to TRBD2 (5 bases). Trimming removed 3 bases at V and 7 bases at J, with 19 bases between. The CDR3 is 16 residues long. Germline CDR1 SGHAT, CDR2 FQDESV (reference sequence). This CDR3 reads CASSFNRERSRNEQFF. CDR3 sequence (DNA): TGTGCCAGCAGCTTTAACCGGGAAAGGAGTAGGAATGAGCAGTTCTTC. Full variable domain (rest looked up from reference TRBV11-1 and TRBJ2-1): EAEVAQSPRYKITEKSQAVAFWCDPISGHATLYWYRQILGQGPELLVQFQDESVVDDSQLPKDRFSAERLKGVDSTLKIQPAELGDSAMYLCASSFNRERSRNEQFFGPGTRLTVL.

The chain joins TRBV28 to TRBJ2-3; D call uncertain. The CDR3 length is 18 residues. The germline V gene has CDR1 MDHEN and CDR2 SYDVKM. V was clipped by 4 bases and J by 2 bases, with 22 bases between them. The CDR3 reads CASSSPIPIPRLTDTQYF. CDR3 nucleotides: TGTGCCAGCAGTTCCCCCATCCCTATTCCAAGACTCACAGATACGCAGTATTTT.

The rearrangement links TRBV15 to TRBJ1-2, with no clear D. Between the trimmed V and J ends, which lost 1 base and 0 bases, there was a span of 6 bases. The CDR3 totals 14 residues. Germline V lookup: CDR1 LNHNV, CDR2 YYDKDF (reference sequence). CDR3 sequence: CATSRASPNYGYTF. The CDR3 DNA reads as TGTGCCACCAGCAGAGCCTCCCCTAACTATGGCTACACCTTC.

The chain carries TRBV29-1 and TRBJ2-5, with D perhaps matching TRBD1 (5 bases). The better agreement between TRBJ2-7 and the DNA end casts doubt on the J call. The germline V gene encodes CDR1 SQVTM and CDR2 ANQGSEA. The CDR3 runs 14 residues. In DNA form, the CDR3 reads TGCAGCGTTTGTTTGCCAGGGCTCTCCTACGAGCAGTACTTC. This translates into CSVCLPGLSYEQYF.

This sequence joins TRBV5-4 and TRBJ1-2; D gene ambiguous. V was trimmed by 4 bases and J by 4 bases, leaving 8 bases between them. Germline CDR1 reads SGHNT; CDR2 reads YYREEE (reference sequence). The CDR3 runs 12 residues. The CDR3 nucleotides are TGTGCCAGCAGCCCAGGAATCTATGGCTACACCTTC. Translated: CASSPGIYGYTF. Looking up the rest from reference TRBV5-4 and TRBJ1-2 gives the full variable domain: ETGVTQSPTHLIKTRGQQVTLRCSSQSGHNTVSWYQQALGQGPQFIFQYYREEENGRGNFPPRFSGLQFPNYSSELNVNALELDDSALYLCASSPGIYGYTFGSGTRLTVV.

This clone was seen more than once but under ten times. J is TRBJ2-7 and V is TRBV5-6, with D possibly TRBD2 on 5 matching bases. Germline values: CDR1 SGHDT, CDR2 YYEEEE. This CDR3 has 15 residues. Trimming took off 1 base at V and 7 bases at J, with 18 bases between the two ends. This chain's CDR3 is CASSLSGLMSGEQYF. In DNA, the CDR3 is TGTGCCAGCAGCTTGTCCGGACTCATGTCGGGGGAGCAGTACTTC. Using reference TRBV5-6 and TRBJ2-7 for the parts outside the CDR3, the full variable domain is DAGVTQSPTHLIKTRGQQVTLRCSPKSGHDTVSWYQQALGQGPQFIFQYYEEEERQRGNFPDRFSGHQFPNYSSELNVNALLLGDSALYLCASSLSGLMSGEQYFGPGTRLTVT.

The chain links TRBV2 to TRBJ2-7; 7 nucleotides match TRBD2. The length of the CDR3 is 15 residues. Looked up from germline, CDR1 is SNHLY and CDR2 is FYNNEI. With V trimmed by 4 bases and J by 4 bases, 10 bases remained unmatched. CDR3 in DNA: TGTGCCAGCAGTGGGGATGCGGGAGTAGGGTACGAGCAGTACTTC. Protein: CASSGDAGVGYEQYF.

The chain joins TRBV7-8 to TRBJ2-7; no definite D call. V was clipped by 1 base and J by 3 bases, with 22 bases between them. The CDR3 length is 18 residues. Germline V lookup: CDR1 SGHVS, CDR2 FQNEAQ. The chain's CDR3 is CASSLGYQVTNRLYEQYF. For the CDR3, the DNA is TGTGCCAGCAGCTTAGGTTACCAGGTGACAAATCGCCTCTACGAGCAGTACTTC.

This clone was seen a handful of times. The rearrangement links TRBV28 to TRBJ2-1; 10 positions match TRBD1. CDR3 length: 14 residues. Germline V gene sequence: CDR1 MDHEN, CDR2 SYDVKM. Germline trimming cut 6 bases from V and 6 bases from J; bases unmatched to any gene: 5. The CDR3 loop reads CASRTGGAFNEQFF. Here the CDR3 DNA reads TGTGCCAGCAGGACAGGGGGCGCTTTCAATGAGCAGTTCTTC.

This clone was seen a handful of times. The chain recombines TRBV5-1 with TRBJ2-7; D remains ambiguous. Looked up from germline, CDR1 is SGHRS and CDR2 is YFSETQ. V lost 5 bases and J 5 bases, leaving 11 bases between the germline ends. The length of the CDR3 is 12 residues. The CDR3 DNA reads as TGCGCCAGCAGTTATGTTGGCCACGAGCAGTACTTC. Its translation: CASSYVGHEQYF.

A few counts support this clone. The V and J genes are TRBV7-2 and TRBJ2-7, with a tentative D call TRBD2 (5 bases). Germline CDR1 and CDR2: SGHTA and FQGNSA. V lost 2 bases, J lost 0 bases, and 17 bases lay in between. This CDR3 is 17 amino acids long. CDR3 sequence reads: CASSLTSVQRSSYEQYF. The CDR3 coding sequence is TGTGCCAGCAGCTTAACTTCCGTCCAGCGGAGCTCCTACGAGCAGTACTTC.

In this sample, this clone turned up a few times. The J gene is TRBJ2-4, the V gene TRBV28, with 9 bases that match TRBD2. The junction had 9 bases not matched to a gene; V was cut back by 6 bases and J by 0 bases. The CDR3 has 17 residues. Germline V gene data show CDR1 as MDHEN and CDR2 as SYDVKM. The CDR3 nucleotides read TGTGCCAGCAGATCCTGGGGCGGGAGGGGAGCCAAAAACATTCAGTACTTC. Encoded protein: CASRSWGGRGAKNIQYF.

This clone appeared a few times. V and J are TRBV5-1 and TRBJ2-1; the D is unclear. Per germline, CDR1 SGHRS and CDR2 YFSETQ. The CDR3 runs 16 residues. The V gene lost 0 bases and the J gene lost 0 bases, with 10 bases spanning the gap. The CDR3 DNA is TGCGCCAGCAGCTTGGGCTTTCTCAGCTCCTACAATGAGCAGTTCTTC. Residues: CASSLGFLSSYNEQFF.

This clone was recorded a few times. This chain uses TRBV7-2 with TRBJ2-7, with D possibly being TRBD1 (8 bases). V was cut by 5 bases and J by 2 bases, with 16 bases left in between. Germline V gene sequence: CDR1 SGHTA, CDR2 FQGNSA. The CDR3 has 15 amino acids. The CDR3 loop reads CASSTQGGITYEQYF. The CDR3 region has the DNA TGTGCCAGCAGCACACAGGGGGGGATTACCTACGAGCAGTACTTC.

With respect to this clone: Other nucleotide sequences in the sample specify the same CDR3. The rearrangement uses TRBV7-2 and TRBJ2-5; no clear D. Looked up from germline, CDR1 is SGHTA and CDR2 is FQGNSA. V was pared by 0 bases and J by 2 bases, with 4 bases between. This CDR3 comprises 13 residues. The CDR3 sequence: CASSLAQQETQYF. CDR3 DNA sequence: TGTGCCAGCAGCTTAGCTCAGCAAGAGACCCAGTACTTC.

This clone showed up just a few times. V gene TRBV9 combines with J gene TRBJ2-7; D might be TRBD2 (6 bases). Looked up from germline, CDR1 is SGDLS and CDR2 is YYNGEE. The CDR3 has 15 amino acids. V lost 2 bases and J lost 4, with 16 bases in between. CDR3 sequence reads: CASSVGGMMVYEQYF. The CDR3, as DNA: TGTGCCAGCAGCGTTGGGGGGATGATGGTTTACGAGCAGTACTTC.

In this sample, this clone turned up a few times. This sequence joins TRBV30 and TRBJ2-2; possibly TRBD1 for D (6 bases). The ends were cut back, 3 bases at V and 7 bases at J, with 15 bases in the middle. The length of the CDR3 is 14 residues. Germline values: CDR1 GTSNPN, CDR2 SVGIG (reference sequence). CDR3 DNA: TGTGCCTGGAGACAGGGATGGGTTGGCGGGGAGCTGTTTTTT. This codes for CAWRQGWVGGELFF. The variable domain in full, with the rest retrieved from reference TRBV30 and TRBJ2-2, is SQTIHQWPATLVQPVGSPLSLECTVEGTSNPNLYWYRQAAGRGLQLLFYSVGIGQISSEVPQNLSASRPQDRQFILSSKKLLLSDSGFYLCAWRQGWVGGELFFGEGSRLTVL.

Regarding this clone: This sample includes further DNA sequences coding for the same CDR3. This chain links TRBV7-2 with TRBJ2-5; 9 nucleotides match TRBD1. This CDR3 spans 13 amino acids. The V gene's germline CDR1 is SGHTA and CDR2 FQGNSA. V trimming: 5 bases; J trimming: 4 bases; junction bases outside the gene matches: 2. The CDR3, as DNA: TGTGCCAGCAGCCTGGACAGGGGAGAGACCCAGTACTTC. Translation gives CASSLDRGETQYF.

This clone appeared a single time. Compared with germline, one end of the junction differs, possibly owing to a read error. V and J are TRBV4-1 and TRBJ1-5, with no clear D. The CDR3 is 15 amino acids. Germline CDR1 reads MGHRA; CDR2 reads YSYEKL. CDR3: CASSQDVNANRPQHF. CDR3 coding DNA: TGCGCCAGCAGCCAAGATGTCAACGCTAATCGGCCCCAGCATTTT.

This chain joins TRBV2 and TRBJ2-2; 7 bases match TRBD1. This CDR3 comprises 15 residues. V gave up 4 bases and J gave up 5 bases; unmatched junction bases: 7. Germline V gene data show CDR1 as SNHLY and CDR2 as FYNNEI. CDR3 bases: TGTGCCAGCAGTGGAAGGCAGGGGGTGACCGGGGAGCTGTTTTTT. Its translation: CASSGRQGVTGELFF.